Listed below are T cell receptor beta chains from one sample, sequenced in a study of neurological immune-mediated disorders. In TCRdb, the 5' RACE reads were re-called with MiXCR into one record per CDR3 protein. The data hold approximately 59,000 distinct CDR3 sequences, with roughly 5.6% observed a single time. Sequencing was performed on PBMCs. Receptors were obtained from a human donor with multiple sclerosis. The donor label of this sample is uncertain. CDR3s include the opening cysteine and the closing phenylalanine or tryptophan. D genes are given only for firm matches. Clone size is not always given. Where it is, it says once, few, many or a class for expanded clones.

D	J	V	size	DNA	CDR3
.	TRBJ1-6	TRBV10-3	many	TGTGCCATCGCGGGACTACCGAATTCACCCCTCCACTTT	CAIAGLPNSPLHF
.	TRBJ1-2	TRBV7-2	many	TGTGCCAGCAGCCGTTACCTAGCCGGGTGGGGTGGCTACACCTTC	CASSRYLAGWGGYTF
.	TRBJ2-5	TRBV4-1	many	TGCGCCAGCAGCCAAGCTCCAAGCGAGACCCAGTACTTC	CASSQAPSETQYF
TRBD1	TRBJ1-2	TRBV10-3	many	TGTGCCACCAGGACAGGGAATATCTATGGCTACACCTTC	CATRTGNIYGYTF
.	TRBJ2-5	TRBV24-1	many	TGTGCCACCAGTGACGGGACAAAGAAGTACTTC	CATSDGTKKYF
.	TRBJ1-1	TRBV20-1	many	TGCAGTGCTAGAGCGGGGGCCCAGAACACTGAAGCTTTCTTT	CSARAGAQNTEAFF
.	TRBJ2-7	TRBV14	.	TGTGCCAGCAGCCCTAAAAACCTTGGACGGGGCGCTTCCTACGAGCAGTACTTC	CASSPKNLGRGASYEQYF
.	TRBJ1-3	TRBV3-1	many	TGTGCCAGCAGCCTGAGACGAGGGTCCTTTGGAAACACCATATATTTT	CASSLRRGSFGNTIYF
TRBD2	TRBJ2-1	TRBV20-1	many	TGCAGTGCTCCCCGGAGAGCGGGGGGGCGGGATGAGCAGTTCTTC	CSAPRRAGGRDEQFF
.	TRBJ1-1	TRBV29-1	few	TGCAGCGTCCAATGGGGGGCCAAAGCTTTCTTT	CSVQWGAKAFF
TRBD2	TRBJ2-3	TRBV20-1	many	TGCAGTGCTAGAGGAACTAGCGGGGGTCTTTCAGATACGCAGTATTTT	CSARGTSGGLSDTQYF
.	TRBJ1-2	TRBV20-1	many	TGCAGTGCTAGCCCCAGGACGGAGTTTCCCGGCTATGGCTACACCTTC	CSASPRTEFPGYGYTF
.	TRBJ2-7	TRBV5-1	many	TGCGCCAGCAGCTTGCTGGGGCCCCACGAGCAGTACTTC	CASSLLGPHEQYF
.	TRBJ2-3	TRBV6-6	.	TGTGCCAACAGTTACCGTGGACTCGGGCCCACAGATACACAGTATTTT	CANSYRGLGPTDTQYF
TRBD2	TRBJ2-3	TRBV5-1	many	TGCGCCAGCAGCACCGGGGGGTCCCATGATACGCAGTATTTT	CASSTGGSHDTQYF
.	TRBJ1-4	TRBV29-1	many	TGCAGCGTTGAAGATGGGACGGCCTCGGGCGAACTGTTTTTT	CSVEDGTASGELFF
TRBD1	TRBJ1-4	TRBV7-2	many	TGTGCCAGCAGCTCCGCCGGGACAGGGGGCAATGAAAAACTGTTTTTT	CASSSAGTGGNEKLFF
TRBD1	TRBJ2-7	TRBV6-5	medium-sized	TGTGCCAGCAGTTCCTTACAGGGGTTTTCCTACGAGCAGTACTTC	CASSSLQGFSYEQYF
.	TRBJ1-4	TRBV5-5	many	TGTGCCAGCAGCTTGGCAGGGCGTGAAAAACTGTTTTTT	CASSLAGREKLFF
.	TRBJ2-7	TRBV5-1	many	TGCGCCAGCAGCTTGGCAGGCTGGGTCAACGAGCAGTACTTC	CASSLAGWVNEQYF
TRBD1	TRBJ1-4	TRBV4-1	many	TGCGCCAGCAGCCACGATGGGACAGCAACTAATGAAAAACTGTTTTTT	CASSHDGTATNEKLFF
TRBD1	TRBJ1-5	TRBV12-3/TRBV12-4	many	TGTGCCAGCAGCTTTAGAGGGGGCAGGAATCAGCCCCAGCATTTT	CASSFRGGRNQPQHF
TRBD2	TRBJ2-3	TRBV13	many	TGTGCCAGCAGCATCAGGACTAGTTCCGTCACAGATACGCAGTATTTT	CASSIRTSSVTDTQYF
TRBD2	TRBJ2-1	TRBV20-1	many	TGCAGTGCTAGAGATCGCTTGGGGGGACTAGCAATAGGTGAGCAGTTCTTC	CSARDRLGGLAIGEQFF
.	TRBJ2-1	TRBV13	many	TGTGCCACTGCGGATGAAGGGGAAGCGGCGCTGTACAATGAGCAGTTCTTC	CATADEGEAALYNEQFF
TRBD1	TRBJ1-2	TRBV20-1	many	TGCAGTGCCTCTCCTGTCTCCGGGACAGCTTATGGCTACACCTTC	CSASPVSGTAYGYTF
.	TRBJ1-2	TRBV29-1	many	TGCAGCGTTGTTGGCCGAGATGGCTACACCTTC	CSVVGRDGYTF
.	TRBJ2-7	TRBV12-3/TRBV12-4	many	TGTGCCAGCAGTTTACCAAATGAGTTAAACGGGAGGCAGTACTTC	CASSLPNELNGRQYF